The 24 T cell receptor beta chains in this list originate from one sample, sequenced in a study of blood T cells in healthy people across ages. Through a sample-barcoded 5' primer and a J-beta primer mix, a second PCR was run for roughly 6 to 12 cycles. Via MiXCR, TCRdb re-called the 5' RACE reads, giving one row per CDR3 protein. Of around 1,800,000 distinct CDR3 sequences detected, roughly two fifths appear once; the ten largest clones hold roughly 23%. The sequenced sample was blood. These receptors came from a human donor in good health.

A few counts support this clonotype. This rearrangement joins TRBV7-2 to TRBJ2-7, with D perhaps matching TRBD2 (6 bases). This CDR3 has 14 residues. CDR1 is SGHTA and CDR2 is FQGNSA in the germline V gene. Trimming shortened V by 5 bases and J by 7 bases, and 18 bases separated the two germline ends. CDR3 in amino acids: CASSVRRDSREQYF. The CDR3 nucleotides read TGTGCCAGCAGCGTTCGCCGGGACTCTAGGGAGCAGTACTTC.

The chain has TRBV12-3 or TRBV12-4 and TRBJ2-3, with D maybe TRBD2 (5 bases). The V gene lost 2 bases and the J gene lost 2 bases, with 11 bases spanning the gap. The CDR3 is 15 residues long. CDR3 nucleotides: TGTGCCAGCAGTTTATCCCTAGCATACACAGATACGCAGTATTTT. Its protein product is CASSLSLAYTDTQYF.

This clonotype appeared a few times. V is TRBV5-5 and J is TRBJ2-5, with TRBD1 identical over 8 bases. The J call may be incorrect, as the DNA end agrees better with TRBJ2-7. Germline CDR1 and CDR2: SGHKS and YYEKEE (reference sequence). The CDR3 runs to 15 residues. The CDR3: CASSLAGGRGHEQYF. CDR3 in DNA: TGTGCCAGCAGCTTGGCTGGCGGCAGGGGGCACGAGCAGTACTTC.

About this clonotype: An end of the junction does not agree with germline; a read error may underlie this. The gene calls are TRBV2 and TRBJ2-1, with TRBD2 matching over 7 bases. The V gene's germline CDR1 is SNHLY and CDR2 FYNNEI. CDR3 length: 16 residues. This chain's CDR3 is CASNERLSSGHNEQFF. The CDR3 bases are TGTGCCAGCAATGAAAGGTTGTCTAGCGGTCACAATGAGCAGTTCTTC.

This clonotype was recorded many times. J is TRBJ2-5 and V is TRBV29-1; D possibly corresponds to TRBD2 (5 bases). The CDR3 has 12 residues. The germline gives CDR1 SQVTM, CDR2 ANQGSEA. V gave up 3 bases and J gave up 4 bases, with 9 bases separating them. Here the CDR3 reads CSVERARETQYF. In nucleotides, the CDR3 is TGCAGCGTTGAGAGGGCCAGAGAGACCCAGTACTTC.

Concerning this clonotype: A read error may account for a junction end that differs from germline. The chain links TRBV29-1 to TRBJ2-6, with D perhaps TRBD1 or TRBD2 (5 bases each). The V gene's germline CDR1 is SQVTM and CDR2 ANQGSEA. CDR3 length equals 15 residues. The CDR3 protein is CSVEASFSGANVRTF. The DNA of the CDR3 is TGCAGCGTTGAAGCTAGCTTCTCTGGGGCCAACGTCCGGACTTTC.

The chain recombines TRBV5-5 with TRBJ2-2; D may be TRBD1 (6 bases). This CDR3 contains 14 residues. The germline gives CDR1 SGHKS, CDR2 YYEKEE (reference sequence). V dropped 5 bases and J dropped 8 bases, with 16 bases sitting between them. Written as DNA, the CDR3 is TGTGCCAGCAGGGTGAGGGGGACGGCTGGGGAGCTGTTTTTT. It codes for CASRVRGTAGELFF.

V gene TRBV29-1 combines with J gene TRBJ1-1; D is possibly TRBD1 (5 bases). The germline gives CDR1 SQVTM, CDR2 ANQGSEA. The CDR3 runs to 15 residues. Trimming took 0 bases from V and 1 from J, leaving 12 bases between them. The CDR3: CSVEDGGRGNTEAFF. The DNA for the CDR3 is TGCAGCGTTGAAGACGGGGGGAGGGGGAACACTGAAGCTTTCTTT.

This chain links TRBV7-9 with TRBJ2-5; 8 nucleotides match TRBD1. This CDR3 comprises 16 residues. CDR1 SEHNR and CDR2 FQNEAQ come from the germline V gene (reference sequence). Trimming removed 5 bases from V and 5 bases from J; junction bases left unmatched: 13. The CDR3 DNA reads TGTGCCAGCAGCCCATTTCCCGGACAGGGATTGGAGACCCAGTACTTC. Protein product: CASSPFPGQGLETQYF.

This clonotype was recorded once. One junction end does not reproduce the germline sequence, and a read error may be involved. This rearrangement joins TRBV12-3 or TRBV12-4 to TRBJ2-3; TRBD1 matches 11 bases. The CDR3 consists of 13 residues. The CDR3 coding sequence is TGTGCCGGCAGTGGACAGGGGGCTGATACGCAGTATTTT. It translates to CAGSGQGADTQYF.

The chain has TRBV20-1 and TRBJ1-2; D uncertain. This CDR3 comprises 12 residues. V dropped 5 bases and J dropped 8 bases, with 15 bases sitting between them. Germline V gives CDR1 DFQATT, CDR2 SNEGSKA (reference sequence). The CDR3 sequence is CSACPSFDGYTF. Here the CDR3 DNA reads TGCAGTGCTTGCCCCTCCTTTGACGGCTACACCTTC.

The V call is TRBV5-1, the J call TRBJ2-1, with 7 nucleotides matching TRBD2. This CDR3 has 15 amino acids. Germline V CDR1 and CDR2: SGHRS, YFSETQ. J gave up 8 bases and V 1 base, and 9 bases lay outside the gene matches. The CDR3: CASSLTKAGPDEQFF. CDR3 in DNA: TGCGCCAGCAGCTTGACCAAAGCGGGGCCGGATGAGCAGTTCTTC.

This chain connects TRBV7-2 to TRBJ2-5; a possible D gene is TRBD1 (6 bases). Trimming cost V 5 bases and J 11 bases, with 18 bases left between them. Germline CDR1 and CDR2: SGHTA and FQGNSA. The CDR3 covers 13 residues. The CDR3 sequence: CASSRRRDTEQYF. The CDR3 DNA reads TGTGCCAGCAGCCGTCGACGGGACACAGAGCAGTACTTC. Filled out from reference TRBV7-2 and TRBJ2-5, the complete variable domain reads GAGVSQSPSNKVTEKGKDVELRCDPISGHTALYWYRQSLGQGLEFLIYFQGNSAPDKSGLPSDRFSAERTGGSVSTLTIQRTQQEDSAVYLCASSRRRDTEQYFGPGTRLLVL.

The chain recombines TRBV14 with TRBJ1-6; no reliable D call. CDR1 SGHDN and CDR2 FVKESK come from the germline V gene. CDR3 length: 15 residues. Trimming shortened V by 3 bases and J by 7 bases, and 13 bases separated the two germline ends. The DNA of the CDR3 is TGTGCCAGCAGCCATCGGGGATGGGGAAATTCACCCCTCCACTTT. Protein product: CASSHRGWGNSPLHF.

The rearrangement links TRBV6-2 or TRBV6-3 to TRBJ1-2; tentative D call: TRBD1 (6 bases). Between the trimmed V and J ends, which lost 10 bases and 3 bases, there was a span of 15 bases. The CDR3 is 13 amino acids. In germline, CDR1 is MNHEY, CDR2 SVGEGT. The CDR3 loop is CATSQRTDYGYTF. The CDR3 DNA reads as TGTGCCACCTCTCAACGGACAGACTATGGCTACACCTTC.

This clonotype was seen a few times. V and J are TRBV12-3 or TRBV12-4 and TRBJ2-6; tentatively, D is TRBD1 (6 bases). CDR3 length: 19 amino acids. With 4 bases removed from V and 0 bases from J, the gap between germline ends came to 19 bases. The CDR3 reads CASSYLWGTLSSGANVLTF. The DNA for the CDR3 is TGTGCCAGCAGTTATTTATGGGGGACACTTAGCTCTGGGGCCAACGTCCTGACTTTC.

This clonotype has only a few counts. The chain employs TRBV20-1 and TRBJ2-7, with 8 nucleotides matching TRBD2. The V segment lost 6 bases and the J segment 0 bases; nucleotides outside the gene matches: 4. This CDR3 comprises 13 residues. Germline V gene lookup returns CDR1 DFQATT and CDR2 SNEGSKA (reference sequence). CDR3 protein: CSAGTRYSYEQYF. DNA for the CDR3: TGCAGTGCCGGGACTAGGTACTCCTACGAGCAGTACTTC.

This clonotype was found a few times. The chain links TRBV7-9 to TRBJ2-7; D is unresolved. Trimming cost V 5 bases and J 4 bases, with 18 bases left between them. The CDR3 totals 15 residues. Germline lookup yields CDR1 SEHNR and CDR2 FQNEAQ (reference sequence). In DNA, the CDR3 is TGTGCCAGCAGCACGCGCTCCACCCTGAAGTACGAGCAGTACTTC. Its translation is CASSTRSTLKYEQYF.

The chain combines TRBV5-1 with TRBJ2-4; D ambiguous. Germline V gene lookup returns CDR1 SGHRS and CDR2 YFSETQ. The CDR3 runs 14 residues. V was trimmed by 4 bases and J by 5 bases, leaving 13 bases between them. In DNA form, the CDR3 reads TGCGCCAGCAGCCCTATCGACGATCAAAACATTCAGTACTTC. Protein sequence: CASSPIDDQNIQYF.

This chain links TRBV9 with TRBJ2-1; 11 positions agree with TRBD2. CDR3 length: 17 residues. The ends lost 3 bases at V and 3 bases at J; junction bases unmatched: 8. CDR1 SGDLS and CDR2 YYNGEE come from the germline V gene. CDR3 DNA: TGTGCCAGCAGCGAAAAGACTAGCGGGGTGAACTACAATGAGCAGTTCTTC. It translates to CASSEKTSGVNYNEQFF.

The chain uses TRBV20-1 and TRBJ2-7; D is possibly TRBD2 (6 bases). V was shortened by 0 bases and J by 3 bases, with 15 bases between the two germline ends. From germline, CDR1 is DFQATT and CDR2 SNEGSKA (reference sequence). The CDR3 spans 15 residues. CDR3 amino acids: CSARDWGTSLYEQYF. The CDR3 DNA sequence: TGCAGTGCTAGAGATTGGGGGACTTCACTCTACGAGCAGTACTTC.

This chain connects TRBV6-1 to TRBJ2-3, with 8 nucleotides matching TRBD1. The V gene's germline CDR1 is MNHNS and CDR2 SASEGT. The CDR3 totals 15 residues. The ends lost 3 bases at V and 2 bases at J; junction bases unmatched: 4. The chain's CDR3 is CASSETGADTDTQYF. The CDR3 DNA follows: TGTGCCAGCAGTGAGACAGGGGCGGACACAGATACGCAGTATTTT.

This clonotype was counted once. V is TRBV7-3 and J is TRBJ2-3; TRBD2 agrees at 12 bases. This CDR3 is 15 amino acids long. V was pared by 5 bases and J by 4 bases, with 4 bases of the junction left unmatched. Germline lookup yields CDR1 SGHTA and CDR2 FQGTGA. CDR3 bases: TGTGCCAGCAGCGCTAGCGGGGGGGCCTCAGATACGCAGTATTTT. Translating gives CASSASGGASDTQYF. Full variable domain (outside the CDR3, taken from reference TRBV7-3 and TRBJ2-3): GAGVSQTPSNKVTEKGKYVELRCDPISGHTALYWYRQSLGQGPEFLIYFQGTGAADDSGLPNDRFFAVRPEGSVSTLKIQRTERGDSAVYLCASSASGGASDTQYFGPGTRLTVL.

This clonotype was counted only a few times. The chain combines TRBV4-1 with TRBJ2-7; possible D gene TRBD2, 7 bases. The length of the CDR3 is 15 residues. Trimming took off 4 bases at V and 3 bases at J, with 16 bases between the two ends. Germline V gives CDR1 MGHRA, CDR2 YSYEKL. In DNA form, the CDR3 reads TGCGCCAGCAGCCCCTGGGGGAGGGGGGACTACGAGCAGTACTTC. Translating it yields CASSPWGRGDYEQYF.